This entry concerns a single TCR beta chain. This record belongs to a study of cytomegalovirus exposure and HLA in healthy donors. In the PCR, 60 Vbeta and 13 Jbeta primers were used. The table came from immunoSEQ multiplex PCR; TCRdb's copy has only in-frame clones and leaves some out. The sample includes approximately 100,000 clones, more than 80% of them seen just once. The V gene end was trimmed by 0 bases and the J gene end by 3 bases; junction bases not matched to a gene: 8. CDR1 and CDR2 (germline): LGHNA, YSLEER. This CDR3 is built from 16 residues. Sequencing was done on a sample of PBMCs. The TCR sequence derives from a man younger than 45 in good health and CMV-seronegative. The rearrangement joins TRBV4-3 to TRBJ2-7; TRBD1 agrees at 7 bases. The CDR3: CASSQDGGQLNYEQYF. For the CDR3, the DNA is TGCGCCAGCAGCCAAGATGGGGGACAGCTCAACTACGAGCAGTACTTC.